This T cell receptor beta chain comes out of a study of T cell changes during pregnancy in multiple sclerosis. Libraries were prepared by immunoSEQ multiplex PCR; TCRdb keeps only in-frame clonotypes and omits some of them. Among about 47,000 clones listed, 80% to 90% were seen once. The TCR comes from a female donor with multiple sclerosis, enrolled in a pregnancy study. The sequencing used CD8+ T cells from peripheral blood mononuclear cells, collected in the second trimester of pregnancy.

As DNA, the CDR3 is TGTGCCAGCAGCTTGGACAGAAACTATGGCTACACCTTC. Residues: CASSLDRNYGYTF. The chain links TRBV5-4 to TRBJ1-2; D is uncertain. The CDR3 consists of 13 residues. Trimming stripped 0 bases from V and 2 bases from J, with 5 bases between. Germline CDR1 and CDR2: SGHNT and YYREEE (reference sequence).